This T cell receptor (beta chain) was sequenced for a study of beta chain features in type 1 diabetes. Concerning this clone itself: Antigen: not known.

Reverse transcribing all isolated RNA meant expressed TCRB transcripts were sequenced. TCRdb's table, derived via immunoSEQ multiplex PCR, lists solely in-frame clones and lacks some. The profile shows fewer than 450,000 clones, approximately 15% of them singletons. This CDR3 contains 17 residues. V lost 2 bases and J lost 0; bases outside the gene matches: 12. From germline, CDR1 is GTSNPN and CDR2 SVGIG (reference sequence). Overall study findings and caveats: Whatever favoring of shorter templates PCR might show would apply equally to patients and controls. Type 1 diabetes patients showed fewer insertions and more deletions at VDJ junctions. People with Type 1 diabetes carried modestly yet significantly shorter TCRB CDR3s in all four CD4+ subsets.

In total, each donor contributed a single heparinised blood draw that averaged roughly 110 mL. By way of CD45RO/CCR7/CD25/CD127/CD95/CD27, the CD4+ regulatory, stem cell-like memory, central memory and naive cells were sorted. The sample consisted of naive CD4+ T cells from blood. The chain couples TRBV30 to TRBJ1-1; 7 bases map to TRBD1. This TCR derives from a woman younger than 35 with type 1 diabetes. CDR3 residues: CAWSLDRTGSMNTEAFF. CDR3 DNA: TGTGCCTGGAGTCTCGATAGGACAGGTTCGATGAACACTGAAGCTTTCTTT.